This T cell receptor (beta chain) was recovered during a study of response to subunit inactivated influenza vaccine (dated by TCRdb to 2017 to 2018). The study in broad terms: To follow how T cells responded to a trivalent subunit inactivated influenza vaccine, the researchers relied on deep quantitative profiling of the T cell receptor repertoire.

In the paper's terms, the time point label means: approximately 45 days after influenza vaccine administration. The library was generated by RT-PCR. Sequencing instrument: Illumina HiSeq 2500. TCRdb redid the processing of the public reads, applying fastp at Q25 and MiXCR, and retained in-frame beta chains. Rows are combined by CDR3 protein, so each entry shows the most common genes and DNA. Recorded for this sample are roughly 150,000 distinct CDR3 sequences; roughly a tenth of them occurred a single time. Around 12% of the sample comes from the top ten. About this clonotype: Its antigen target is currently unknown. No much larger clonotype is one base removed from it; base qualities were not supplied.

The germline V gene encodes CDR1 SGHDT and CDR2 YYEEEE. The CDR3 measures 18 amino acids from cysteine to phenylalanine. Of all the DNA, just the CDR3 is kept, 54 bases in frame from base 1. V lost 4 bases and J lost 3 bases, and the count of bases not matched to a germline gene is 11. Study-wide findings and limitations: According to the authors, only a limited number of new T cells may be recruited by each seasonal influenza vaccination.

The rearranged chain carries TRBV5-6 and TRBJ2-7; 15 bases in the middle match TRBD2. The sequencing used non-naive T cells sorted from PBMCs, collected roughly 46 days after vaccination. What the cell subset or site label conveys for this sample: memory T cell fraction. The source of this sequence is a man aged 50-60 years who received an inactivated influenza vaccine. Donor details come from another sample of the same person, matched by shared clones. Here is the DNA: TGTGCCAGCAGCCCTAGGACTAGCGGGAGGGCCTGGGGCTACGAGCAGTACTTC. This is translated as CASSPRTSGRAWGYEQYF.